This T cell receptor (beta chain) was sequenced during a study of control samples from healthy donors and cancer patients. Trimming took off 3 bases at V and 0 bases at J, with 8 bases between the two ends. From germline, CDR1 is LGHNA and CDR2 YNFKEQ. The length of the CDR3 is 14 residues. Profiled with immunoSEQ multiplex PCR; TCRdb holds only in-frame clones, not every one. The sample includes about 79,000 clones, approximately 93% of them seen just once. Sequences were obtained from PBMCs. The chain uses TRBV4-2 and TRBJ1-2; no firm D call. This TCR derives from a middle-aged woman with lung cancer. CDR3 sequence reads: CASSQAGANYGYTF. The CDR3 DNA reads as TGTGCCAGCAGCCAGGCAGGTGCTAACTATGGCTACACCTTC.